A single sample gave rise to the 28 T cell receptor beta chains below, sequenced in a study of Ad26.COV2.S vaccination and SARS-CoV-2 variants. The protocol was immunoSEQ multiplex PCR, while the TCRdb copy is restricted to in-frame clones and leaves out a portion. Here the sample spans 350,000 to 500,000 clones, 90% being singletons. Treatment of the sample: 19 received Ad26.COV2.S at low or high dose, single or two shots; roughly five received placebo; per-sample allocation not given. Day 63 after the first vaccine or placebo injection was the time point for sampling. This material consisted of peripheral blood, taken in a trial of Ad26.COV2.S vaccine versus placebo. These receptors all stem from a person between 18 and 65 years old who received the Ad26.COV2.S COVID-19 vaccine or a placebo.

The chain employs TRBV19 and TRBJ1-1, with D maybe TRBD1 (5 bases). The CDR3 consists of 14 residues. Trimming took 3 bases from V and 5 from J, leaving 13 bases between them. CDR1 LNHDA and CDR2 SQIVND come from the germline V gene (reference sequence). In DNA, the CDR3 is TGTGCCAGTAGTATCCCGGGGGTTCGGACTGAAGCTTTCTTT. Protein product: CASSIPGVRTEAFF.

The V gene is TRBV11-3, the J gene TRBJ2-1; 12 bases match TRBD1. After removal of 5 bases from V and 7 bases from J, the junction contained 6 bases not matched to a gene. The CDR3 is 15 amino acids. Germline V CDR1 and CDR2: SGHNT, YENEEA. CDR3 sequence reads: CASSPGTGGGNEQFF. DNA for the CDR3: TGTGCCAGCAGCCCCGGGACAGGGGGCGGGAATGAGCAGTTCTTC.

This chain links TRBV7-2 with TRBJ2-1, with no clear D. Germline-derived CDR1 and CDR2 are SGHTA and FQGNSA. This CDR3 comprises 15 residues. V was clipped by 3 bases and J by 0 bases, with 9 bases between them. CDR3 amino acids: CASSFLQSSYNEQFF. The CDR3 coding sequence is TGTGCCAGCAGCTTTCTACAGAGCTCCTACAATGAGCAGTTCTTC.

In the case of this clone: Compared with germline, one end of the junction differs, possibly owing to a read error. This chain joins TRBV15 and TRBJ2-3; TRBD2 aligns across 10 bases. The germline CDR1 and CDR2 sequences are LNHNV and YYDKDF (reference sequence). CDR3 length equals 15 residues. The chain's CDR3 is CATSRDILAGSPRFF. The CDR3 region has the DNA TGTGCCACCAGCAGAGATATACTAGCGGGATCACCCCGATTCTTT.

The chain is built from TRBV28 and TRBJ2-3; D remains ambiguous. Trimming removed 4 bases from V and 5 bases from J, with 16 bases in between. CDR3 length: 15 residues. Germline values: CDR1 MDHEN, CDR2 SYDVKM. The CDR3 protein is CASSSPPIGVDTQYF. CDR3 in DNA: TGTGCCAGCAGTTCTCCGCCCATTGGCGTAGATACGCAGTATTTT.

This clone has just one count. The V gene is TRBV6-4, the J gene TRBJ2-7; D is perhaps TRBD2 (5 bases). V shed 0 bases and J shed 2 bases, with 14 bases lying between them. This CDR3 has 16 residues. Germline CDR1 is MRHNA and CDR2 is SNTAGT. The CDR3 here is CASSDSPGGLPYEQYF. The CDR3 DNA is TGTGCCAGCAGTGACTCCCCAGGCGGACTCCCCTACGAGCAGTACTTC.

This clone was observed a few times. The rearrangement links TRBV3-1 (or the pseudogene TRBV3-2) to TRBJ2-3, with no clear D. Germline CDR1 is LGHDT and CDR2 is YNNKEL (reference sequence). CDR3 size: 16 residues. V lost 1 base and J 1 base, leaving 12 bases between the germline ends. The CDR3, as DNA: TGTGCCAGCAGCCAAGTCCTGAGGTCAGGCACAGATACGCAGTATTTT. Its translation is CASSQVLRSGTDTQYF.

V usage is TRBV5-1 and J usage is TRBJ2-1, with D perhaps matching TRBD2 (5 bases). The ends were cut back, 0 bases at V and 3 bases at J, with 13 bases in the middle. CDR3 length: 16 residues. Germline V gene lookup returns CDR1 SGHRS and CDR2 YFSETQ. CDR3 nucleotides: TGCGCCAGCAGCTTGGTCGGGGTGATGGGCTACAATGAGCAGTTCTTC. Amino acid sequence: CASSLVGVMGYNEQFF.

This chain links TRBV6-5 with TRBJ2-1; 10 bases are shared with TRBD2. Trimming cost V 2 bases and J 10 bases; bases outside gene matches: 11. The CDR3 length is 16 residues. The germline gives CDR1 MNHEY, CDR2 SVGAGI. This CDR3 reads CASSYSSRTSGKEQFF. The DNA for the CDR3 is TGTGCCAGCAGTTACAGTAGTAGGACTAGCGGCAAGGAGCAGTTCTTC.

The CDR3 loop is CASSPSGISTDTQYF. The CDR3 DNA reads as TGTGCCAGCAGCCCTAGCGGGATAAGCACAGATACGCAGTATTTT. V usage is TRBV9 and J usage is TRBJ2-3; the match to TRBD2 covers 9 bases. Losses at the gene ends were 4 bases for V and 0 bases for J; bases not matched to a gene: 3. Germline lookup yields CDR1 SGDLS and CDR2 YYNGEE. CDR3 length: 15 amino acids. Full variable domain (rest looked up from reference TRBV9 and TRBJ2-3): DSGVTQTPKHLITATGQRVTLRCSPRSGDLSVYWYQQSLDQGLQFLIQYYNGEERAKGNILERFSAQQFPDLHSELNLSSLELGDSALYFCASSPSGISTDTQYFGPGTRLTVL.

V and J are TRBV20-1 and TRBJ2-7, with D maybe TRBD1 (5 bases). With 3 bases removed from V and 2 bases from J, the gap between germline ends came to 8 bases. This CDR3 comprises 12 residues. The V gene's germline CDR1 is DFQATT and CDR2 SNEGSKA (reference sequence). The CDR3 spells CSASSRAYEQYF. The CDR3 DNA reads TGCAGTGCTAGTTCCAGGGCCTACGAGCAGTACTTC.

This clone has only one observation. The chain recombines TRBV7-6 with TRBJ2-3; D not resolved. CDR3 size: 11 residues. CDR1 and CDR2 from the germline V gene are SGHVS and FNYEAQ. V dropped 5 bases and J dropped 8 bases, with 8 bases sitting between them. The CDR3 DNA reads as TGTGCCAGCAGCGGCCAGTCTACGCAGTATTTT. Translated, it gives CASSGQSTQYF.

This chain joins TRBV5-5 and TRBJ2-1; 7 bases fit TRBD1. CDR1 SGHKS and CDR2 YYEKEE come from the germline V gene (reference sequence). The J segment lost 7 bases and the V segment lost 4 bases, leaving 8 bases of the junction unmatched. The CDR3 length is 14 residues. CDR3 bases: TGTGCCAGCAGCCCGTCGACAGGGTATAATGAGCAGTTCTTC. It translates to CASSPSTGYNEQFF.

The chain has TRBV6-5 and TRBJ2-3, with D perhaps TRBD1 (8 bases). Germline lookup yields CDR1 MNHEY and CDR2 SVGAGI. The length of the CDR3 is 15 residues. Deletions cut 8 bases from V and 2 bases from J, with 17 bases between. CDR3 residues: CASQGAGLPTDTQYF. CDR3 nucleotide sequence: TGTGCCAGCCAGGGGGCGGGACTACCCACAGATACGCAGTATTTT.

A single count supports this clone. The rearrangement joins TRBV7-8 to TRBJ2-3; the match to TRBD2 covers 7 bases. Germline loops: CDR1 SGHVS, CDR2 FQNEAQ. CDR3 length: 15 amino acids. Trimming at V came to 5 bases and at J to 4 bases, leaving 9 bases not matched to a gene. CDR3 coding DNA: TGTGCCAGCAGCAACAAAGCGGGGATCGCAGATACGCAGTATTTT. Translated: CASSNKAGIADTQYF. The full variable domain, its missing parts supplied by reference TRBV7-8 and TRBJ2-3, is GAGVSQSPRYKVAKRGQDVALRCDPISGHVSLFWYQQALGQGPEFLTYFQNEAQLDKSGLPSDRFFAERPEGSVSTLKIQRTQQEDSAVYLCASSNKAGIADTQYFGPGTRLTVL.

This clone was detected only once. The chain couples TRBV6-2 or TRBV6-3 to TRBJ2-3; D may be TRBD2 (6 bases). V lost 2 bases, J lost 8 bases, and 14 bases lay in between. Germline loops: CDR1 MNHEY, CDR2 SVGEGT. The CDR3 length is 14 residues. CDR3 nucleotide sequence: TGTGCCAGCAGTTACACTAGCAGTATAGGTACGCAGTATTTT. It translates to CASSYTSSIGTQYF.

This clone occurred once. This chain links TRBV18 with TRBJ2-7, with 15 bases fitting TRBD2. CDR1 is KGHSH, CDR2 LQKENI, per germline. This CDR3 region has 16 residues. The trim removed 5 bases at V and 3 bases at J, leaving 5 bases unmatched. The CDR3 DNA is TGTGCCAGCTCAGGGACTAGCGGGAGGAATTACTACGAGCAGTACTTC. Translating gives CASSGTSGRNYYEQYF. Full variable domain (missing parts from reference TRBV18 and TRBJ2-7): NAGVMQNPRHLVRRRGQEARLRCSPMKGHSHVYWYRQLPEEGLKFMVYLQKENIIDESGMPKERFSAEFPKEGPSILRIQQVVRGDSAAYFCASSGTSGRNYYEQYFGPGTRLTVT.

The rearrangement joins TRBV11-3 to TRBJ2-3, with D tentatively TRBD2 (7 bases). This CDR3 has 15 amino acids. The germline V gene has CDR1 SGHNT and CDR2 YENEEA. V was trimmed by 4 bases and J by 0 bases, leaving 11 bases between them. DNA of the CDR3: TGTGCCAGCAGCTCACAGGGAGGGAGCACAGATACGCAGTATTTT. Translating it yields CASSSQGGSTDTQYF. The complete variable domain, with remaining parts taken from reference TRBV11-3 and TRBJ2-3, reads EAGVVQSPRYKIIEKKQPVAFWCNPISGHNTLYWYLQNLGQGPELLIRYENEEAVDDSQLPKDRFSAERLKGVDSTLKIQPAELGDSAVYLCASSSQGGSTDTQYFGPGTRLTVL.

The chain links TRBV6-1 to TRBJ2-3; D unclear. Germline V lookup: CDR1 MNHNS, CDR2 SASEGT. V gave up 3 bases and J gave up 11 bases, with 9 bases separating them. The CDR3 is 11 residues long. The CDR3 spells CASSDRVGQYF. CDR3 DNA sequence: TGTGCCAGCAGTGACCGGGTGGGGCAGTATTTT.

This sequence joins TRBV19 and TRBJ2-6; maybe TRBD1 (5 bases). Germline V gene data show CDR1 as LNHDA and CDR2 as SQIVND (reference sequence). This CDR3 has 17 residues. V lost 4 bases and J lost 10, with 23 bases in between. CDR3 sequence (DNA): TGTGCCAGTAGTAGAGCAGGGCCCAGCTCTGGGGAAAACGTCCTGACTTTC. Amino acid sequence: CASSRAGPSSGENVLTF.

The chain has TRBV6-5 and TRBJ2-5; TRBD2 matches at 8 bases. This CDR3 spans 14 amino acids. J lost 1 base, V lost 6 bases, and 4 bases had no gene match. Germline assignment: CDR1 MNHEY and CDR2 SVGAGI. The CDR3 DNA reads TGTGCCAGCAGGGTACTAGCGGTCCAAGAGACCCAGTACTTC. Translation gives CASRVLAVQETQYF.

This clone came up a few times. V gene TRBV5-4 combines with J gene TRBJ2-1; TRBD2 matches 9 bases. V was clipped by 1 base and J by 6 bases; unmatched bases: 5. CDR3 length: 15 amino acids. Per the germline V gene, CDR1 is SGHNT and CDR2 is YYREEE (reference sequence). As DNA, the CDR3 is TGTGCCAGCAGCTTGCAGGTGACTAGCGGCAATGAGCAGTTCTTC. The encoded protein is CASSLQVTSGNEQFF. The complete variable domain, with remaining parts taken from reference TRBV5-4 and TRBJ2-1, reads ETGVTQSPTHLIKTRGQQVTLRCSSQSGHNTVSWYQQALGQGPQFIFQYYREEENGRGNFPPRFSGLQFPNYSSELNVNALELDDSALYLCASSLQVTSGNEQFFGPGTRLTVL.

This clone was observed a single time. The chain carries TRBV7-6 and TRBJ2-1; 8 nucleotides match TRBD2. In germline, CDR1 is SGHVS, CDR2 FNYEAQ. The CDR3 runs 16 residues. J was trimmed by 3 bases and V by 1 base; bases with no gene match: 5. CDR3 residues: CASSLVASGRYNEQFF. The CDR3 DNA sequence: TGTGCCAGCAGCTTAGTGGCTAGCGGGCGCTACAATGAGCAGTTCTTC.

The chain recombines TRBV27 with TRBJ2-5; TRBD1 matches at 7 bases. This CDR3 has 15 amino acids. Germline CDR1 is MNHEY and CDR2 is SMNVEV (reference sequence). Trimming took 2 bases from V and 2 from J; bases not matched to a gene: 5. The CDR3 DNA is TGTGCCAGCAGTTTAAGACAGGGCCAACAAGAGACCCAGTACTTC. The encoded protein is CASSLRQGQQETQYF.

This clone was seen just once. V is TRBV12-3 or TRBV12-4 and J is TRBJ2-3; D remains unclear. The CDR3 length is 12 residues. Trimming left V 2 bases short and J 4 bases short, with 4 bases between. CDR3 residues: CASSLFPDTQYF. CDR3 nucleotide sequence: TGTGCCAGCAGTTTATTCCCAGATACGCAGTATTTT.

Turning to this clone: Distinct nucleotide sequences in the sample also encode this CDR3. The J gene is TRBJ1-1, the V gene TRBV28; D not resolved. Trimming cost V 1 base and J 1 base, with 7 bases left between them. The CDR3 consists of 14 residues. Germline assignment: CDR1 MDHEN and CDR2 SYDVKM. The CDR3 region has the DNA TGTGCCAGCAGTTTATTGGCAGGGAACACTGAAGCTTTCTTT. Translated: CASSLLAGNTEAFF.

The chain recombines TRBV7-2 with TRBJ2-2; 9 positions agree with TRBD2. Germline trimming cut 1 base from V and 8 bases from J; bases unmatched to any gene: 11. Germline V gives CDR1 SGHTA, CDR2 FQGNSA. This CDR3 is built from 17 residues. The CDR3 DNA sequence: TGTGCCAGCAGCTTAGTCCCCGGTGGGACTAGCCGGGGGGAGCTGTTTTTT. It translates to CASSLVPGGTSRGELFF.

The chain employs TRBV6-5 and TRBJ2-1, with 8 bases aligning to TRBD2. The CDR3 runs 12 residues. Germline loops: CDR1 MNHEY, CDR2 SVGAGI. Unmatched junction bases numbered 5, after V lost 11 bases and J lost 5 bases. The DNA for the CDR3 is TGTGCCGAGGGACTAGGAAACAATGAGCAGTTCTTC. Translating it yields CAEGLGNNEQFF.